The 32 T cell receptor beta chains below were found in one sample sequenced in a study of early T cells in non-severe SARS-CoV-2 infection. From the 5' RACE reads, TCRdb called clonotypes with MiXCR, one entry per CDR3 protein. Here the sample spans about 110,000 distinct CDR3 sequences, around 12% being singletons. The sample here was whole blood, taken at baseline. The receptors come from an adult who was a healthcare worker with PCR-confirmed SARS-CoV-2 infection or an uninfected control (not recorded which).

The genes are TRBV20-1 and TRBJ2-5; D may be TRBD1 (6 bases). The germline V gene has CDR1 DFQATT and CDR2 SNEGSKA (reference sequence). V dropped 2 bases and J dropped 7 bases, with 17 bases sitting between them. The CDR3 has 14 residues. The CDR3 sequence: CSARSKSGAGTQYF. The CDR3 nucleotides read TGCAGTGCTAGATCGAAGTCAGGGGCGGGGACCCAGTACTTC.

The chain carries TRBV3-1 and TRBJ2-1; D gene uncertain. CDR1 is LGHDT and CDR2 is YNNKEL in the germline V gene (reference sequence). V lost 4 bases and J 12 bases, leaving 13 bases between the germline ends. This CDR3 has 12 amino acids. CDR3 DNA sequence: TGTGCCAGCAGCCCTGAAATCGCGCCGCAGTTCTTC. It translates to CASSPEIAPQFF.

CDR3: CASSEIGPNTEAFF. CDR3 sequence (DNA): TGTGCCAGCAGTGAGATAGGACCGAACACTGAAGCTTTCTTT. This rearrangement joins TRBV25-1 to TRBJ1-1; D remains ambiguous. CDR1 is MGHDK and CDR2 is SYGVNS in the germline V gene. The CDR3 consists of 14 residues. V lost 3 bases and J 1 base, leaving 9 bases between the germline ends.

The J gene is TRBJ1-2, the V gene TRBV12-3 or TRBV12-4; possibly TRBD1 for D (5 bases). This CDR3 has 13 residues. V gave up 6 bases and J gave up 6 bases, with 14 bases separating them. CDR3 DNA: TGTGCCAGCAGCCAGGCCGGGACGGATGGCTACACCTTC. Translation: CASSQAGTDGYTF.

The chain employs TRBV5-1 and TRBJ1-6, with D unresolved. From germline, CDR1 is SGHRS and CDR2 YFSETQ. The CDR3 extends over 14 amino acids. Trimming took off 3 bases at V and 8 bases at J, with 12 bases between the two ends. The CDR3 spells CASSSRAGDSPLHF. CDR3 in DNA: TGCGCCAGCAGCTCGAGGGCCGGGGATTCACCCCTCCACTTT.

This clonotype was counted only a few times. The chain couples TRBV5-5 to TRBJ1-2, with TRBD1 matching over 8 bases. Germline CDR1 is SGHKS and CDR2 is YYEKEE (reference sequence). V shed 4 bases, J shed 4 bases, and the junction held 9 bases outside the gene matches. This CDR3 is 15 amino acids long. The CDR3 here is CASSRKPTGGYGYTF. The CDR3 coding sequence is TGTGCCAGCAGCCGTAAGCCTACAGGGGGCTATGGCTACACCTTC.

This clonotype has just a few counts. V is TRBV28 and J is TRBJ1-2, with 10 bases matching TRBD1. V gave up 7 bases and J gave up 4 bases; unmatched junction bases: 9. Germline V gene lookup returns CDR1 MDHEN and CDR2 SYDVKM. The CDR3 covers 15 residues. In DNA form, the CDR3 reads TGTGCCAGCAACCTCTCGGACAGGGGGGCCTATGGCTACACCTTC. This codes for CASNLSDRGAYGYTF.

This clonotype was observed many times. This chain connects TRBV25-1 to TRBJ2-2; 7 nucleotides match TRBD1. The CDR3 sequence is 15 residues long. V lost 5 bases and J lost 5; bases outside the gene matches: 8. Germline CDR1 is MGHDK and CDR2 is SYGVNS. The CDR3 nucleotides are TGTGCCAGCAGTTGGACAGGAGTTGAGACCGGGGAGCTGTTTTTT. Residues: CASSWTGVETGELFF.

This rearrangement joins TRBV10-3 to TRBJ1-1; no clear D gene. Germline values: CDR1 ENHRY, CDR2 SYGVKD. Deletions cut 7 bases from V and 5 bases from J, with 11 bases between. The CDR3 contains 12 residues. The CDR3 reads CAITTGKTEAFF. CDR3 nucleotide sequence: TGTGCCATCACCACGGGGAAAACTGAAGCTTTCTTT.

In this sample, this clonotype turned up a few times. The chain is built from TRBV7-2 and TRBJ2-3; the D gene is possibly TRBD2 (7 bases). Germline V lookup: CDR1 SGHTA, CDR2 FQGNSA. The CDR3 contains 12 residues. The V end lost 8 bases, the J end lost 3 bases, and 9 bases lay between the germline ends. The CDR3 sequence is CASRGATDTQYF. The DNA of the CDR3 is TGTGCCAGCCGGGGGGCTACAGATACGCAGTATTTT. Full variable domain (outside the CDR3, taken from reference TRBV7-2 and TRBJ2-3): GAGVSQSPSNKVTEKGKDVELRCDPISGHTALYWYRQSLGQGLEFLIYFQGNSAPDKSGLPSDRFSAERTGGSVSTLTIQRTQQEDSAVYLCASRGATDTQYFGPGTRLTVL.

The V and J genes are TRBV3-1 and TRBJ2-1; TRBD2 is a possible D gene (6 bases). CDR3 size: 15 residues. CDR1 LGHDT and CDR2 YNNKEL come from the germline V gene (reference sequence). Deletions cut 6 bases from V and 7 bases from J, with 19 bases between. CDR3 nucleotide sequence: TGTGCCAGCAGGACGGGCGGGACGGGGTCAAATGAGCAGTTCTTC. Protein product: CASRTGGTGSNEQFF.

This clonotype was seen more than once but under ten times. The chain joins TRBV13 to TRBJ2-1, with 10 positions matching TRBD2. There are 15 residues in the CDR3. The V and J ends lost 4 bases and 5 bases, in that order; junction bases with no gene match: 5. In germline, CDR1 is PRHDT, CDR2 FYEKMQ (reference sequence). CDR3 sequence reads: CASSSPLAGNNEQFF. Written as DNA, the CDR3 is TGTGCCAGCAGCTCCCCACTAGCGGGGAACAATGAGCAGTTCTTC.

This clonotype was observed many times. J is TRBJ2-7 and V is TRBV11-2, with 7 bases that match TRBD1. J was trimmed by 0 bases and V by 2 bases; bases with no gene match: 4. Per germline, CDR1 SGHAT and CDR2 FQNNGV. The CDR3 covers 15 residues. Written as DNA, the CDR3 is TGTGCCAGCAGCTTACGGGCAGGGGGCTCCTACGAGCAGTACTTC. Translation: CASSLRAGGSYEQYF.

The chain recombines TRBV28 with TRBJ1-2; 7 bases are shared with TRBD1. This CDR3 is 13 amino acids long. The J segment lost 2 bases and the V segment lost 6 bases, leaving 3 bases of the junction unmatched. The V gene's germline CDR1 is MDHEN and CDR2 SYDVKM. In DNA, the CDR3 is TGTGCCAGCAGGCTGGACAGGAACTATGGCTACACCTTC. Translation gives CASRLDRNYGYTF.

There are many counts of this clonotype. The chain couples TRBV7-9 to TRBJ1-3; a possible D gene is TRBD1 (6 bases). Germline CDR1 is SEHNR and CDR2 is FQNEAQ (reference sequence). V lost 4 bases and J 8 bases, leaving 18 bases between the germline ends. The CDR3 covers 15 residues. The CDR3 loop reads CASSSFQGSYYTIYF. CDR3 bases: TGTGCCAGCAGCTCGTTCCAGGGGAGTTACTACACCATATATTTT.

CDR3 sequence: CASSWRRTGSGLNTEAFF. As DNA, the CDR3 is TGTGCCAGCAGTTGGAGAAGGACAGGGTCAGGGCTGAACACTGAAGCTTTCTTT. This sequence joins TRBV27 and TRBJ1-1, with TRBD1 matching 8 bases. The CDR3 sequence is 18 residues long. Germline V gene sequence: CDR1 MNHEY, CDR2 SMNVEV (reference sequence). The V gene end was trimmed by 4 bases and the J gene end by 0 bases; junction bases not matched to a gene: 13.

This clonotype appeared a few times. DNA of the CDR3: TGTGCCAGCAGTTTTGGCGGGGGGGGAGATACGCAGTATTTT. It encodes CASSFGGGGDTQYF. The chain uses TRBV12-3 or TRBV12-4 and TRBJ2-3, with 9 bases that match TRBD2. The junction had 3 bases not matched to a gene; V was cut back by 3 bases and J by 5 bases. This CDR3 spans 14 amino acids.

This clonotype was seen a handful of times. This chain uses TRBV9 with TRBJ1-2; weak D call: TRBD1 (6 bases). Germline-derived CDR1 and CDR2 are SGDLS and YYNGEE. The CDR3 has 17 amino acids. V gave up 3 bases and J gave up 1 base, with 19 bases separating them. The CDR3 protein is CASSAHTGGGFNYGYTF. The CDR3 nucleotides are TGTGCCAGCAGCGCCCATACTGGAGGGGGATTTAACTATGGCTACACCTTC.

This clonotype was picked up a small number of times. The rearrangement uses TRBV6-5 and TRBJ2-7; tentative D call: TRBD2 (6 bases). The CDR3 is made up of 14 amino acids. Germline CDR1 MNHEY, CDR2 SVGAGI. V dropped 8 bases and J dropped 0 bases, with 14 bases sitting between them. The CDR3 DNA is TGTGCCAGCGGGGACTCGTCCAACTCCTACGAGCAGTACTTC. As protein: CASGDSSNSYEQYF.

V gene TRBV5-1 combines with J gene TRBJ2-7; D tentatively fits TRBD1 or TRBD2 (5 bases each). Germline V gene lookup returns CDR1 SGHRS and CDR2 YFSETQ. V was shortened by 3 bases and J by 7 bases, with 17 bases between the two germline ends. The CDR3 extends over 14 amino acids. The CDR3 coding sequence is TGCGCCAGCAGCTCCGGGACCCCTCGGGAAGAGCAGTACTTC. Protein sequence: CASSSGTPREEQYF. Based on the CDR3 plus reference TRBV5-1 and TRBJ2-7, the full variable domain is KAGVTQTPRYLIKTRGQQVTLSCSPISGHRSVSWYQQTPGQGLQFLFEYFSETQRNKGNFPGRFSGRQFSNSRSEMNVSTLELGDSALYLCASSSGTPREEQYFGPGTRLTVT.

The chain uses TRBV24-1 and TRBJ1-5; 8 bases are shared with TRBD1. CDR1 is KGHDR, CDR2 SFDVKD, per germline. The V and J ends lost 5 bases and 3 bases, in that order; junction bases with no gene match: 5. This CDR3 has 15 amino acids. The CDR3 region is CATSAQGAFNQPQHF. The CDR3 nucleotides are TGTGCCACCAGTGCGCAGGGGGCTTTCAATCAGCCCCAGCATTTT.

The CDR3 loop is CASGLVLQGAYNQPQHF. The CDR3 DNA reads as TGTGCTAGTGGTTTGGTACTCCAGGGGGCCTACAATCAGCCCCAGCATTTT. The rearrangement joins TRBV12-5 to TRBJ1-5; 8 bases are shared with TRBD1. This CDR3 region has 17 residues. After removal of 0 bases from V and 3 bases from J, the junction contained 7 bases not matched to a gene. The germline V gene has CDR1 LGHNT and CDR2 FRNRAP.

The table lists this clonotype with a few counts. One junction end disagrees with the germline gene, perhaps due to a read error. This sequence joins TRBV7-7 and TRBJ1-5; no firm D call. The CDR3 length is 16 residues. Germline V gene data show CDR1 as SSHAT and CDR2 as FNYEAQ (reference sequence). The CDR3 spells CASSLSSGYSNQPQHF. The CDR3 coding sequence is TGTGCTAGCAGCTTATCTTCGGGTTATAGCAATCAGCCCCAGCATTTT.

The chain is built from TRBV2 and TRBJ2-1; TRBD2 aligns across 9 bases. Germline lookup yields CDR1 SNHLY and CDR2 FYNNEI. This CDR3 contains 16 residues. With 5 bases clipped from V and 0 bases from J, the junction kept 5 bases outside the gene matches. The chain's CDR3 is CASSSTSGSSYNEQFF. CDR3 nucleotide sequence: TGTGCCAGCAGTTCGACTAGCGGAAGCTCCTACAATGAGCAGTTCTTC.

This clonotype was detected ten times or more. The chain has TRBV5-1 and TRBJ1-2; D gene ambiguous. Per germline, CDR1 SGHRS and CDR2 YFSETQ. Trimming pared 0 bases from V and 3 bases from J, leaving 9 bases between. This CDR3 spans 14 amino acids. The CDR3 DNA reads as TGCGCCAGCAGCTTGGCCGATGAGTACTATGGCTACACCTTC. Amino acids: CASSLADEYYGYTF.

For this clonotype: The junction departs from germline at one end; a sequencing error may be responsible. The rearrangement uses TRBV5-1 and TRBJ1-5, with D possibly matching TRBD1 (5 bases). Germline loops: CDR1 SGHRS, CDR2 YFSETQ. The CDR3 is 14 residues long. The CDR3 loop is CATSLAGGDQPQHF. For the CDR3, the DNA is TGCGCCACCAGCTTGGCCGGGGGGGATCAGCCCCAGCATTTT.

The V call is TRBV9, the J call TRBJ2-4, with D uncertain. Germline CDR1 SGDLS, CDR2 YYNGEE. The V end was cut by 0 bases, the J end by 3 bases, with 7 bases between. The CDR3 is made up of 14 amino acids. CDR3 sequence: CASSVGGSKNIQYF. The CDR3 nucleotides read TGTGCCAGCAGCGTAGGAGGCAGCAAAAACATTCAGTACTTC.

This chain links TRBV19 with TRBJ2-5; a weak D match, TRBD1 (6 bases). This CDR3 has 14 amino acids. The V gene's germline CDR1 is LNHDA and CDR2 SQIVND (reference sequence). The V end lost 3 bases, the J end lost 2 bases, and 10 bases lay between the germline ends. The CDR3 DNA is TGTGCCAGTAGTATCGGAACAGGGCAAGAGACCCAGTACTTC. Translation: CASSIGTGQETQYF.

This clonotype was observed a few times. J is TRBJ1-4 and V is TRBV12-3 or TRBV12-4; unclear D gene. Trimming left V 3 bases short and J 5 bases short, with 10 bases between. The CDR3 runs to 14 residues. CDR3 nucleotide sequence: TGTGCCAGCAGTTTCCTGGCGTTGAATGAAAAACTGTTTTTT. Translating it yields CASSFLALNEKLFF.

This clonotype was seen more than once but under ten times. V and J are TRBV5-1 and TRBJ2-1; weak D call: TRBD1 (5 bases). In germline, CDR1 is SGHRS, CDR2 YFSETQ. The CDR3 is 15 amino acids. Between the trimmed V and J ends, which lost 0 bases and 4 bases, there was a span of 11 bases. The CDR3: CASSLATGVYNEQFF. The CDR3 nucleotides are TGCGCCAGCAGCTTGGCCACAGGAGTTTACAATGAGCAGTTCTTC.

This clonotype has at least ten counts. The CDR3 spells CASSLDVGISNYGYTF. CDR3 nucleotide sequence: TGTGCCAGCAGTTTAGACGTGGGTATCTCTAACTATGGCTACACCTTC. The gene calls are TRBV12-3 or TRBV12-4 and TRBJ1-2; D gene unclear. The V gene lost 1 base and the J gene lost 0 bases, with 12 bases spanning the gap. The CDR3 runs to 16 residues.

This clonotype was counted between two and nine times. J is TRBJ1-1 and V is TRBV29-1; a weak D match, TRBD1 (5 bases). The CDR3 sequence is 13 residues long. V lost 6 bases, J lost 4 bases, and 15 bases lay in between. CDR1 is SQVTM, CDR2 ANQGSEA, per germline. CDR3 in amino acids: CSVGEAVSTEAFF. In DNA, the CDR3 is TGCAGCGTGGGGGAGGCAGTTAGCACTGAAGCTTTCTTT. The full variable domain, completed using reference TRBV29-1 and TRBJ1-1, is SAVISQKPSRDICQRGTSLTIQCQVDSQVTMMFWYRQQPGQSLTLIATANQGSEATYESGFVIDKFPISRPNLTFSTLTVSNMSPEDSSIYLCSVGEAVSTEAFFGQGTRLTVV.